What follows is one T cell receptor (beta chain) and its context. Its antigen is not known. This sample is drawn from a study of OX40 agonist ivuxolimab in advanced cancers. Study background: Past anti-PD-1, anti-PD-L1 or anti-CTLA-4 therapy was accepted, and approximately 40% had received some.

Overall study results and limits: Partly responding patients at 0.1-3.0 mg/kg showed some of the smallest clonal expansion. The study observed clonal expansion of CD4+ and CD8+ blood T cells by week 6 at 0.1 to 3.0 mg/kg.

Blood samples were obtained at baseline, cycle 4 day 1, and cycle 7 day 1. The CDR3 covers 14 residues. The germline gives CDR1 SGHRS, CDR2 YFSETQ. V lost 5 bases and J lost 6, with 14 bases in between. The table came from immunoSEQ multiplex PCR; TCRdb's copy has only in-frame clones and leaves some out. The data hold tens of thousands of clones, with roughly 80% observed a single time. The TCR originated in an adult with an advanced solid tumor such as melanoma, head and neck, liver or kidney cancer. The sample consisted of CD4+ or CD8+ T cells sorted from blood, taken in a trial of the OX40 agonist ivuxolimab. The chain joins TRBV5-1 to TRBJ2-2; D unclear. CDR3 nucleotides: TGCGCCAGCAGTTTGAATAATCCAGCCGGGGAGCTGTTTTTT. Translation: CASSLNNPAGELFF.